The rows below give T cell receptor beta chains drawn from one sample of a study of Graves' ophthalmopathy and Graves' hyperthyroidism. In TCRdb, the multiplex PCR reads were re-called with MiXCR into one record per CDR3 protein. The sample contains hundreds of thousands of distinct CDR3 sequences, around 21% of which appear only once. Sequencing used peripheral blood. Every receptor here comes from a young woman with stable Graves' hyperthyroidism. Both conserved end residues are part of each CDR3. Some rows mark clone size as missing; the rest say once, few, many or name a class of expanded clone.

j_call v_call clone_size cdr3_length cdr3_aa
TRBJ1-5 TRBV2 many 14 CASSGQSINQPQHF
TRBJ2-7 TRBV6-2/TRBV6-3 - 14 CASSSPGGTYEQYF
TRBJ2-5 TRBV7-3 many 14 CASSLSGARETQYF
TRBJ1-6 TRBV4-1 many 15 CASSQVRTGASPLHF
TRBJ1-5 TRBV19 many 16 CASNPRQPYSNQPQHF
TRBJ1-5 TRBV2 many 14 CASQESSGNQPQHF
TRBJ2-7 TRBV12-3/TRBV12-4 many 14 CASSLGLGTYEQYF
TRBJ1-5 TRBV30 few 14 CAWSRSHTGQPQHF
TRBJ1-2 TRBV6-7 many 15 CASSYYKGHHYGYTF
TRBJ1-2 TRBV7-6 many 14 CASSLAEGKYGYTF
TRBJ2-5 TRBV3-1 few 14 CASSQEPLDETQYF
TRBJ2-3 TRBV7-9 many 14 CASRGTSPTDTQYF
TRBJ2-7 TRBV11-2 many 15 CASSLGRATTYEQYF
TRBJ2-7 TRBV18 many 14 CASSPFQDRGEQYF
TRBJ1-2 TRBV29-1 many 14 CSVEDIQAPYGYTF
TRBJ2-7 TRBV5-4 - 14 CASTSRAGRGEQYF
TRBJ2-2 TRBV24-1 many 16 CATSDFGTGDTGELFF
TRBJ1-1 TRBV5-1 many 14 CASSKGQTNTEAFF
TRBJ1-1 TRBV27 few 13 CASRTGGATEAFF
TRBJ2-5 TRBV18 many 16 CASSPPIGTAKETQYF
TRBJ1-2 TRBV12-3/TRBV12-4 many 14 CASSGQGWNYGYTF
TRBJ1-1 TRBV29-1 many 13 CSVESPVNTEAFF
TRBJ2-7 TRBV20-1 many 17 CSASPLGSGRVQNEQYF
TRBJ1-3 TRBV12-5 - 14 CASGQRDNGNTIYF
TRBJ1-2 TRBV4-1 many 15 CASRSTARISGGYTF
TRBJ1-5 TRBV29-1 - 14 CSVKTGGENQPQHF
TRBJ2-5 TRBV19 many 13 CASSADRLETQYF
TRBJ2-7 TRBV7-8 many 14 CASSPRTRTYEQYF
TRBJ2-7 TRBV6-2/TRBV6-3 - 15 CACGDSTKSSYEQYF
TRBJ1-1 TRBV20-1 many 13 CSAPRGGNTEAFF
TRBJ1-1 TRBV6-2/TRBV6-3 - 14 CASSPDRGQTEAFF
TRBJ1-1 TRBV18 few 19 CASSPLLGQGQSMNTEAFF
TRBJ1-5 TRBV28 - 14 CASSQTARHQPQHF
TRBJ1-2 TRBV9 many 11 CASSVGTFYTF
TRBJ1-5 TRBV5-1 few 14 CASSPGTADQPQHF
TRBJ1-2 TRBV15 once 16 CATSRDLGTDDYGYTF
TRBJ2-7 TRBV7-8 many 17 CASSLGGSGRAGYEQYF
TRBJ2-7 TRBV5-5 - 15 CASSPWTSGRNEQYF
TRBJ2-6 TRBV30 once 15 CAWSVLGAGANVLTF
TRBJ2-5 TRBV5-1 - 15 CASSLVGGPRETQYF
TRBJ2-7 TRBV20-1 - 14 CSAIVPSLSYEQYF
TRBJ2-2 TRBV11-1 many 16 CASSITGTANTGELFF
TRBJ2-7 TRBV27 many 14 CASSLSRRNYEQYF
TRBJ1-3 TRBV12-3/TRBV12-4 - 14 CASSQRISGNTIYF
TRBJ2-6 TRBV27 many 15 CASSLRVAGANVLTF
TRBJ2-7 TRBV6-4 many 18 CASSKSGVRGSEAYEQYF
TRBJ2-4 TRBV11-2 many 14 CASSISLAKNIKYF
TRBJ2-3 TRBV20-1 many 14 CSARAPKTLDTQYF
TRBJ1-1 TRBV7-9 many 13 CASSRPENTEAFF
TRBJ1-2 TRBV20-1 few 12 CSAPGRYYGYTF
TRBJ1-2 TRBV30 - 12 CAWSVLGTSYTF